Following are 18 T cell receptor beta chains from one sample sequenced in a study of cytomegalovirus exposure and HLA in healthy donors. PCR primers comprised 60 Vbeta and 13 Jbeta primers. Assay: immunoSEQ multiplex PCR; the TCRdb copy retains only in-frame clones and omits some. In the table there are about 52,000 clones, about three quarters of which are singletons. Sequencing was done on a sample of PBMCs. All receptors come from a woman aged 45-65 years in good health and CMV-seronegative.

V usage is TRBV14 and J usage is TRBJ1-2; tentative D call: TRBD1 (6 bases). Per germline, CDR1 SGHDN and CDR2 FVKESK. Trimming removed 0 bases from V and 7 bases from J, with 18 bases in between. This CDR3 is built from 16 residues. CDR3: CASSQEAGGGAFGYTF. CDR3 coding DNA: TGTGCCAGCAGCCAAGAGGCGGGCGGGGGGGCGTTTGGCTACACCTTC. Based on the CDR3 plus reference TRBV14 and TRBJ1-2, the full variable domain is EAGVTQFPSHSVIEKGQTVTLRCDPISGHDNLYWYRRVMGKEIKFLLHFVKESKQDESGMPNNRFLAERTGGTYSTLKVQPAELEDSGVYFCASSQEAGGGAFGYTFGSGTRLTVV.

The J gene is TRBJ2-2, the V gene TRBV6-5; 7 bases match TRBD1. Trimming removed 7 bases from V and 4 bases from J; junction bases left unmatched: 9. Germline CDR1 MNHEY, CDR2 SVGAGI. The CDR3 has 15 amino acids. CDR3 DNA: TGTGCCAGCAAAGTCGACAGGGCGTCCACCGGGGAGCTGTTTTTT. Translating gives CASKVDRASTGELFF.

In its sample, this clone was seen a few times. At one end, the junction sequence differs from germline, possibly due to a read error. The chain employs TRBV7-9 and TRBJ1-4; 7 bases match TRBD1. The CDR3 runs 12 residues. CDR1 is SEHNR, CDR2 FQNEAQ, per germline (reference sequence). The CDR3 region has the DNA TGTTCCAGCAGCTTCCAGGGGGGAAAACTGTTTTTT. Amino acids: CSSSFQGGKLFF.

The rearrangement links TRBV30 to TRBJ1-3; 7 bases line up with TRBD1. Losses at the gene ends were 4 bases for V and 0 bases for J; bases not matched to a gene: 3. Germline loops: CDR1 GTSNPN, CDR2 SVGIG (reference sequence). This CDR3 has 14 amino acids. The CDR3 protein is CAWNTGDSGNTIYF. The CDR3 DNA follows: TGTGCCTGGAACACAGGGGACTCTGGAAACACCATATATTTT.

DNA of the CDR3: TGTGCCAGCAGTGTTACGCGAGGGGATACGCAGTATTTT. Protein product: CASSVTRGDTQYF. This chain joins TRBV6-1 and TRBJ2-3; D is possibly TRBD2 (5 bases). The V and J ends lost 4 bases and 6 bases respectively, with 11 bases between them. Germline V gene sequence: CDR1 MNHNS, CDR2 SASEGT. The CDR3 length is 13 residues.

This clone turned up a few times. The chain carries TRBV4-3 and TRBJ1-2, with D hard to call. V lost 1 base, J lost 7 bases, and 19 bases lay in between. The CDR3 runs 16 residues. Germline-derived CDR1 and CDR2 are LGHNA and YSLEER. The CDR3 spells CASSQGPAAAGGGYTF. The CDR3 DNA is TGCGCCAGCAGCCAAGGCCCGGCCGCGGCGGGTGGTGGCTACACCTTC.

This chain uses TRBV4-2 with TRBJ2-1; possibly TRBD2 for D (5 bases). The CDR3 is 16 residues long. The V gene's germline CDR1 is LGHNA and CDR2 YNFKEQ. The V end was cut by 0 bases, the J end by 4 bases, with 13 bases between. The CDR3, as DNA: TGTGCCAGCAGCCAAGATAGGAGCGGACCTTACAATGAGCAGTTCTTC. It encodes CASSQDRSGPYNEQFF.

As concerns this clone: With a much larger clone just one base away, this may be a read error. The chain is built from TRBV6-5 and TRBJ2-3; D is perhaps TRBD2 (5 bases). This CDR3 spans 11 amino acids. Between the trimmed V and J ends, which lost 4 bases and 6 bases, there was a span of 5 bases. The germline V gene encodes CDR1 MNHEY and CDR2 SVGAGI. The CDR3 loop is CASSWRDTQYF. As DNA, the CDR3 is TGTGCCAGCAGTTGGAGGGATACGCAGTATTTT.

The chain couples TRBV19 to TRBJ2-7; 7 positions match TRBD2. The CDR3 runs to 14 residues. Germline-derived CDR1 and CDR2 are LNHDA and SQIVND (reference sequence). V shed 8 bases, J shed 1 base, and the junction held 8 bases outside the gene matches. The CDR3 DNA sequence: TGTGCCAGTTCCCGGGAGGAAGGATCCTACGAGCAGTACTTC. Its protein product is CASSREEGSYEQYF. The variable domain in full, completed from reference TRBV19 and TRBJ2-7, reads DGGITQSPKYLFRKEGQNVTLSCEQNLNHDAMYWYRQDPGQGLRLIYYSQIVNDFQKGDIAEGYSVSREKKESFPLTVTSAQKNPTAFYLCASSREEGSYEQYFGPGTRLTVT.

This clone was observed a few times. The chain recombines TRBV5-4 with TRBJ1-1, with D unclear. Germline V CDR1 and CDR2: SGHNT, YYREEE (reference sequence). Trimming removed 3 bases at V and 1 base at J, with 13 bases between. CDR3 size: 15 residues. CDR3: CASSSPRQANTEAFF. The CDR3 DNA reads TGTGCCAGCAGCTCTCCCCGTCAGGCGAACACTGAAGCTTTCTTT.

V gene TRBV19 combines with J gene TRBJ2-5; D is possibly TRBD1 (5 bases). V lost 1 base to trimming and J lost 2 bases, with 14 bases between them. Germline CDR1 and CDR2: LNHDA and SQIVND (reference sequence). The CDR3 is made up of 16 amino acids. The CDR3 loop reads CASSIGWRQLQETQYF. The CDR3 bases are TGTGCCAGTAGTATAGGATGGCGACAGTTACAAGAGACCCAGTACTTC.

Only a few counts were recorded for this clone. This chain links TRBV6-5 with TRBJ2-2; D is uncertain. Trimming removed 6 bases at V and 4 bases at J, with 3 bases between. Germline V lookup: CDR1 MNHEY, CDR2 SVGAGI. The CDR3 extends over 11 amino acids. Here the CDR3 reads CASSSTGELFF. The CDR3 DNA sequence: TGTGCCAGCAGCAGCACCGGGGAGCTGTTTTTT.

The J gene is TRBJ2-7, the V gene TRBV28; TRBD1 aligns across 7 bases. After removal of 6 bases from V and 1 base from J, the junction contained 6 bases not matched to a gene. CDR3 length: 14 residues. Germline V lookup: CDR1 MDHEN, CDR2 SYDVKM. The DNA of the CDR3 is TGTGCCAGCAGGCCGCAGGGGGAGTCCTACGAGCAGTACTTC. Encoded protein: CASRPQGESYEQYF.

The CDR3 nucleotides read TGTGCCAGCAGCTTGGCGACTAGGGCAGAGACCCAGTACTTC. It specifies CASSLATRAETQYF. V gene TRBV5-4 combines with J gene TRBJ2-5, with D possibly TRBD2 on 6 matching bases. The CDR3 sequence is 14 residues long. The ends were cut back, 0 bases at V and 4 bases at J, with 10 bases in the middle. Per germline, CDR1 SGHNT and CDR2 YYREEE (reference sequence).

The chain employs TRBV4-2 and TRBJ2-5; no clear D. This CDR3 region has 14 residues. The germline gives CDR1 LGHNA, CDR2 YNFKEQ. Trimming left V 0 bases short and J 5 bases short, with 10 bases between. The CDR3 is CASSQESLGETQYF. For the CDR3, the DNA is TGTGCCAGCAGCCAAGAAAGCCTCGGGGAGACCCAGTACTTC.

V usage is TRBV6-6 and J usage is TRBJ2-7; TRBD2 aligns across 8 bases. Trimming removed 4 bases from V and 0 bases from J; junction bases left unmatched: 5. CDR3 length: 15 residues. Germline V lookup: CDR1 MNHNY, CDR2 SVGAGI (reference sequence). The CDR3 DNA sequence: TGTGCCAGCAGTTTTTCGGGAGGGAGCTCCTACGAGCAGTACTTC. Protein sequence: CASSFSGGSSYEQYF.

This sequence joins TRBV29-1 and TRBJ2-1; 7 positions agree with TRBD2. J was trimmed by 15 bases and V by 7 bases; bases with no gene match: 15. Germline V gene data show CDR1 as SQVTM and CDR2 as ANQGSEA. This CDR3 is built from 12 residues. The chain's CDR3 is CSGTLSGGRGFF. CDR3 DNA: TGCAGCGGGACCCTATCGGGGGGAAGGGGGTTCTTC.

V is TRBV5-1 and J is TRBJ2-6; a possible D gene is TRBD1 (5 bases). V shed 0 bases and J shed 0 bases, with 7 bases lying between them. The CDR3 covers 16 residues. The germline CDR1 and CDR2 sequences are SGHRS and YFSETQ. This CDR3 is CASSLGGNSGANVLTF. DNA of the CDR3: TGCGCCAGCAGCTTGGGGGGCAACTCTGGGGCCAACGTCCTGACTTTC.